Below, one TCR beta chain is given with its context. Assignment of participants to cohorts was predicated upon participant-reported clinical history. The CDR3 is 14 residues long. From germline, CDR1 is MNHEY and CDR2 SVGAGI. Trimming cost V 5 bases and J 3 bases, with 13 bases left between them. This record comes from a study of blood T cell repertoires in COVID-19. Study information: Samples came from the United States, Italy and Spain, spanning acute and convalescent COVID-19.

Profiling relied on immunoSEQ multiplex PCR, and the TCRdb table lists in-frame clones only, not all of them. The table shows 200,000 or so clones, with about nine tenths occurring only once. The sequence derives from a woman younger than 45 who had recovered from COVID-19. This sequence joins TRBV6-5 and TRBJ1-2; weak D call: TRBD1 (6 bases). Sequenced sample: PBMCs or T cells enriched from blood (not recorded which). The CDR3 nucleotides are TGTGCCAGCAGTCGGGGGGCGCGGTACTATGGCTACACCTTC. Its protein is CASSRGARYYGYTF.